Each of the 20 T cell receptor beta chains below was sequenced from the same sample in a study of shared clonotypes between healthy human individuals. The naive CD8 fraction comprised CD45RO-negative cells positively selected for CCR7 and excluded terminally differentiated effector memory CD45RA+ cells. Assay: immunoSEQ multiplex PCR; the TCRdb copy retains only in-frame clones and omits some. The sample gives about 2.2 million clones, just over 90% of which show up once; 1.5% to 2% is in the top ten. Sequencing was carried out using naive CD8+ T cells from PBMCs. These receptors were collected from a man aged 18-30 years in good health. Some clones in this sample may be carry-over from other donors' samples.

Only one count was recorded for this clone. V is TRBV13 and J is TRBJ1-1; D is perhaps TRBD1 (6 bases). The CDR3 is 14 residues long. Trimming shortened V by 3 bases and J by 6 bases, and 14 bases separated the two germline ends. The V gene's germline CDR1 is PRHDT and CDR2 FYEKMQ (reference sequence). In nucleotides, the CDR3 is TGTGCCAGCAGCTTCCCGGACAGAGGGGCTGAAGCTTTCTTT. It yields the protein CASSFPDRGAEAFF.

V usage is TRBV19 and J usage is TRBJ2-3, with D perhaps being TRBD1 or TRBD2 (5 bases each). The V gene's germline CDR1 is LNHDA and CDR2 SQIVND (reference sequence). The CDR3 spans 15 residues. V dropped 7 bases and J dropped 5 bases, with 19 bases sitting between them. The CDR3 nucleotides are TGTGCCAGTATCGGTTCGGGGCCCGAAAGAGATACGCAGTATTTT. Translating gives CASIGSGPERDTQYF.

The chain is built from TRBV15 and TRBJ2-7; D unclear. Germline CDR1 LNHNV, CDR2 YYDKDF (reference sequence). V lost 5 bases and J lost 5, with 19 bases in between. This CDR3 contains 15 residues. CDR3 nucleotides: TGTGCCACCAGCCTGAAGCGATTAAACAGTCACGAGCAGTACTTC. Protein sequence: CATSLKRLNSHEQYF.

The V gene is TRBV7-9, the J gene TRBJ2-5; D gene uncertain. CDR1 is SEHNR, CDR2 FQNEAQ, per germline (reference sequence). The CDR3 length is 13 residues. Trimming left V 1 base short and J 3 bases short, with 6 bases between. The CDR3 DNA sequence: TGTGCCAGCAGCTTAGTGAGAAAAGAGACCCAGTACTTC. It translates to CASSLVRKETQYF.

The genes are TRBV15 and TRBJ1-2, with D possibly matching TRBD1 (5 bases). The length of the CDR3 is 16 residues. Germline V lookup: CDR1 LNHNV, CDR2 YYDKDF (reference sequence). Between the trimmed V and J ends, which lost 1 base and 2 bases, there was a span of 14 bases. The CDR3 DNA reads as TGTGCCACCAGCAGAGGGGCAGGGACTTTAAACTATGGCTACACCTTC. Amino acids: CATSRGAGTLNYGYTF.

This clone was seen just once. The rearrangement joins TRBV28 to TRBJ1-1; D not certain. Germline V gene sequence: CDR1 MDHEN, CDR2 SYDVKM. Trimming shortened V by 5 bases and J by 4 bases, and 11 bases separated the two germline ends. The CDR3 totals 13 residues. The CDR3 reads CASSPLGSTEAFF. Written as DNA, the CDR3 is TGTGCCAGCAGTCCCCTGGGTTCCACTGAAGCTTTCTTT.

J is TRBJ2-7 and V is TRBV6-5, with D uncertain. This CDR3 region has 13 residues. The V end was cut by 4 bases, the J end by 0 bases, with 7 bases between. Germline V CDR1 and CDR2: MNHEY, SVGAGI. This chain's CDR3 is CASSSRSSYEQYF. The CDR3 DNA is TGTGCCAGCAGTTCCAGGAGCTCCTACGAGCAGTACTTC.

The rearrangement links TRBV7-9 to TRBJ2-1; a weak D match, TRBD2 (6 bases). Per germline, CDR1 SEHNR and CDR2 FQNEAQ (reference sequence). The CDR3 has 16 residues. The V and J ends lost 5 bases and 3 bases respectively, with 17 bases between them. CDR3: CASSPGGAKVYNEQFF. The CDR3 coding sequence is TGTGCCAGCAGCCCCGGGGGAGCAAAGGTCTACAATGAGCAGTTCTTC.

The chain carries TRBV4-1 and TRBJ1-3; possibly TRBD1 for D (6 bases). The CDR3 contains 15 residues. The germline V gene encodes CDR1 MGHRA and CDR2 YSYEKL. V was pared by 4 bases and J by 1 base, with 11 bases between. CDR3 sequence reads: CASSLDRTSGNTIYF. The CDR3 coding sequence is TGCGCCAGCAGCCTCGACAGGACATCTGGAAACACCATATATTTT.

The J gene is TRBJ2-7, the V gene TRBV7-9; D is perhaps TRBD1 (6 bases). The CDR3 consists of 14 residues. V lost 5 bases, J lost 6 bases, and 17 bases lay in between. Germline CDR1 SEHNR, CDR2 FQNEAQ (reference sequence). The CDR3 region has the DNA TGTGCCAGCAGCACCGGGGACAAGGGCCTCGAGCAGTACTTC. Its protein is CASSTGDKGLEQYF.

This clone was seen just once. The chain links TRBV14 to TRBJ1-2, with D unresolved. CDR3 length equals 16 residues. The germline gives CDR1 SGHDN, CDR2 FVKESK. The V end was cut by 4 bases, the J end by 4 bases, with 19 bases between. The CDR3 protein is CASSPPPPPDGYGYTF. CDR3 nucleotides: TGTGCCAGCAGCCCGCCGCCCCCCCCCGATGGCTATGGCTACACCTTC.

For the CDR3, the DNA is TGCGCCAGCAGCCCCGGAGCCGGATCCTACGAGCAGTACTTC. This encodes CASSPGAGSYEQYF. The rearrangement joins TRBV4-3 to TRBJ2-7; no reliable D call. The CDR3 has 14 amino acids. With 4 bases removed from V and 1 base from J, the gap between germline ends came to 11 bases. Germline CDR1 reads LGHNA; CDR2 reads YSLEER.

The chain couples TRBV29-1 to TRBJ1-2; 7 bases fit TRBD1. The ends lost 7 bases at V and 0 bases at J; junction bases unmatched: 5. CDR3 length equals 13 residues. Germline V CDR1 and CDR2: SQVTM, ANQGSEA. The CDR3 here is CSAATGSNYGYTF. The CDR3, as DNA: TGCAGCGCCGCGACAGGGTCTAACTATGGCTACACCTTC.

The gene calls are TRBV2 and TRBJ2-7; 7 bases match TRBD2. The CDR3 spans 13 residues. From germline, CDR1 is SNHLY and CDR2 FYNNEI. J lost 2 bases, V lost 10 bases, and 8 bases had no gene match. CDR3 bases: TGTGCCATCCTAGCGGCCCGGCCCTACGAGCAGTACTTC. This sequence encodes CAILAARPYEQYF.

The chain recombines TRBV19 with TRBJ2-1; D unclear. The CDR3 length is 19 residues. Germline values: CDR1 LNHDA, CDR2 SQIVND (reference sequence). Trimming took 1 base from V and 0 from J, leaving 19 bases between them. The CDR3 region has the DNA TGTGCCAGTAGTATAGGAATGCCAAAAGGGCAAAGCTCCTACAATGAGCAGTTCTTC. Encoded protein: CASSIGMPKGQSSYNEQFF.

The chain recombines TRBV9 with TRBJ2-2; D uncertain. The CDR3 spans 18 residues. Germline-derived CDR1 and CDR2 are SGDLS and YYNGEE. Trimming removed 4 bases at V and 3 bases at J, with 22 bases between. CDR3 DNA sequence: TGTGCCAGCAGCACCCCCCGTCGAGAGGAGAAACACACCGGGGAGCTGTTTTTT. Translating gives CASSTPRREEKHTGELFF. Supplemented by reference TRBV9 and TRBJ2-2, the full variable domain reads DSGVTQTPKHLITATGQRVTLRCSPRSGDLSVYWYQQSLDQGLQFLIQYYNGEERAKGNILERFSAQQFPDLHSELNLSSLELGDSALYFCASSTPRREEKHTGELFFGEGSRLTVL.

V usage is TRBV2 and J usage is TRBJ2-1; TRBD2 aligns across 7 bases. After removal of 10 bases from V and 8 bases from J, the junction contained 11 bases not matched to a gene. The CDR3 runs 13 residues. Germline lookup yields CDR1 SNHLY and CDR2 FYNNEI. The CDR3 here is CAMGREDRDEQFF. The CDR3 nucleotides are TGTGCCATGGGTCGGGAGGACCGCGATGAGCAGTTCTTC.

Remarks on this clone: Other DNA sequences within the sample encode an identical CDR3. This chain uses TRBV30 with TRBJ1-1; D may be TRBD1 (5 bases). Trimming shortened V by 0 bases and J by 4 bases, and 9 bases separated the two germline ends. Germline values: CDR1 GTSNPN, CDR2 SVGIG (reference sequence). There are 13 residues in the CDR3. The CDR3 sequence: CAWSVAGGTEAFF. The CDR3 DNA follows: TGTGCCTGGAGTGTGGCGGGGGGCACTGAAGCTTTCTTT.

This clone has a single count. The V gene is TRBV7-8, the J gene TRBJ1-1; D not resolved. V was trimmed by 2 bases and J by 5 bases, leaving 6 bases between them. This CDR3 region has 12 residues. CDR1 is SGHVS and CDR2 is FQNEAQ in the germline V gene. In DNA form, the CDR3 reads TGTGCCAGCAGCTTATTGAGGACTGAAGCTTTCTTT. Protein: CASSLLRTEAFF. The whole variable domain, remainder taken from reference TRBV7-8 and TRBJ1-1, is GAGVSQSPRYKVAKRGQDVALRCDPISGHVSLFWYQQALGQGPEFLTYFQNEAQLDKSGLPSDRFFAERPEGSVSTLKIQRTQQEDSAVYLCASSLLRTEAFFGQGTRLTVV.

This chain joins TRBV6-4 and TRBJ1-1; the D gene is possibly TRBD1 (6 bases). The CDR3 has 14 residues. V was clipped by 0 bases and J by 4 bases, with 9 bases between them. Germline-derived CDR1 and CDR2 are MRHNA and SNTAGT. CDR3 sequence reads: CASSDSGGRTEAFF. CDR3 nucleotide sequence: TGTGCCAGCAGTGACTCCGGGGGCCGCACTGAAGCTTTCTTT.